This T cell receptor (beta chain) appears in the sequencing data of a study of blood T cell repertoires in COVID-19. Study-wide context: Collection of acute and convalescent COVID-19 samples took place in the United States, Italy and Spain. The analysed material was cDNA or gDNA that came from T cells, B-cell-depleted T cells, or PBMCs.

There are 14 residues in the CDR3. Germline assignment: CDR1 MNHEY and CDR2 SVGEGT. V dropped 5 bases and J dropped 3 bases, with 12 bases sitting between them. In the authors' methods: Reference gene primer amplification in the assay estimated nucleated cell counts. Generated by immunoSEQ multiplex PCR, the TCRdb table keeps only in-frame clones and is missing some. Clone size and the V and J calls come from that table; the DNA yielded D and trimming. Altogether about 78,000 clones are present, roughly 89% being singletons, with the ten largest covering roughly 5.3%. This TCR was recovered from a woman older than 75 with active or convalescent COVID-19. Sequenced sample: peripheral blood. The chain employs TRBV6-2 or TRBV6-3 and TRBJ2-3; the D is unclear. This CDR3 reads CASSLRVATDTQYF. The CDR3 coding sequence is TGTGCCAGCAGTCTCCGGGTCGCGACAGATACGCAGTATTTT.